This TCR beta chain stems from a study of blood T cell repertoires in COVID-19. Study details: Some COVID-19 samples were acute and others convalescent; all came from the United States, Italy and Spain.

Original processing methods: Estimated nucleated cell counts came from reference gene primer amplification. The assay was immunoSEQ multiplex PCR, and TCRdb's table has in-frame clones only and misses some. The DNA gave D and trimming, while V, J and clone size come from that table. The table has under 200,000 clones, about 93% seen once. The CDR3 runs to 15 residues. From germline, CDR1 is MDHEN and CDR2 SYDVKM. The ends were cut back, 6 bases at V and 0 bases at J, with 12 bases in the middle. The sample was peripheral blood. This receptor was taken from a man aged 50-60 years with acute or convalescent COVID-19. The chain joins TRBV28 to TRBJ2-4; D might be TRBD1 (6 bases). The CDR3 DNA reads TGTGCCAGCAGACCTTGGACAGTAGCCAAAAACATTCAGTACTTC. It is translated as CASRPWTVAKNIQYF.